This record covers a single TCR beta chain. The antigen remains undetermined. The method was immunoSEQ multiplex PCR; TCRdb's version includes in-frame clones alone and lacks a portion of them. The data contain some 90,000 clones, 90% to 95% of them singletons. This entry is derived from a study of graft-versus-host responses after intestinal transplantation. Background on the study: Each recipient received anti-thymocyte globulin induction, then tacrolimus and steroids for 2 to 4 years.

The study, taken as a whole, reports: Marrow from the recipient contained GvH clones, some of which had appeared first in ileum or blood.

There are 13 residues in the CDR3. The germline V gene has CDR1 LNHDA and CDR2 SQIVND (reference sequence). V lost 6 bases to trimming and J lost 1 base, with 9 bases between them. The chain joins TRBV19 to TRBJ1-1; TRBD1 is a possible D gene (6 bases). The sequenced sample was unstimulated CD8+ T cells sorted from spleen or lymph node cells, obtained before intestinal transplant. This receptor was taken from a human donor who received an intestinal transplant. CDR3: CASSATGNTEAFF. The CDR3 DNA is TGTGCCAGTAGCGCGACAGGGAACACTGAAGCTTTCTTT.